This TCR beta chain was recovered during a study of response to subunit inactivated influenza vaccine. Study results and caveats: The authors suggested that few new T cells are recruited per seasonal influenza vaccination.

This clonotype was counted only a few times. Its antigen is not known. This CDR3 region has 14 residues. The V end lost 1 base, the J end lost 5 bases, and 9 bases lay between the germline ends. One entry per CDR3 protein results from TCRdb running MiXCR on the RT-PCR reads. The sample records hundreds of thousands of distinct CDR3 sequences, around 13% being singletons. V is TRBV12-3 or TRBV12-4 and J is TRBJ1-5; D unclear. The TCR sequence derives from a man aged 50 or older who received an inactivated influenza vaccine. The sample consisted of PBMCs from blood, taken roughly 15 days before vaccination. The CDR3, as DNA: TGTGCCAGCAGTTTAGTAGGAGGGTATCAGCCCCAGCATTTT. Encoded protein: CASSLVGGYQPQHF.